This entry concerns a single T cell receptor (beta chain). Semi-nested PCR with Nested Universal Primer A followed constant-region reverse priming of full-length variable regions. Each CDR3 protein is one row after TCRdb ran MiXCR on the 5' RACE reads. The data contain some 32,000 distinct CDR3 sequences, roughly a quarter of them singletons. The CDR3 has 16 residues. Per the germline V gene, CDR1 is DFQATT and CDR2 is SNEGSKA (reference sequence). V trimming: 3 bases; J trimming: 0 bases; junction bases outside the gene matches: 5. The specimen sequenced was memory CD4+ T cells sorted from blood. Subset in this sample: memory CD4+ T cells, CD4+CD45RO+CD25-. The J gene is TRBJ1-6, the V gene TRBV20-1, with 7 bases fitting TRBD1. This TCR was recovered from a female donor with breast cancer. Written as DNA, the CDR3 is TGCAGTGCTAGGGCAGGGGGTAGCTCCTATAATTCACCCCTCCACTTT. Protein product: CSARAGGSSYNSPLHF.